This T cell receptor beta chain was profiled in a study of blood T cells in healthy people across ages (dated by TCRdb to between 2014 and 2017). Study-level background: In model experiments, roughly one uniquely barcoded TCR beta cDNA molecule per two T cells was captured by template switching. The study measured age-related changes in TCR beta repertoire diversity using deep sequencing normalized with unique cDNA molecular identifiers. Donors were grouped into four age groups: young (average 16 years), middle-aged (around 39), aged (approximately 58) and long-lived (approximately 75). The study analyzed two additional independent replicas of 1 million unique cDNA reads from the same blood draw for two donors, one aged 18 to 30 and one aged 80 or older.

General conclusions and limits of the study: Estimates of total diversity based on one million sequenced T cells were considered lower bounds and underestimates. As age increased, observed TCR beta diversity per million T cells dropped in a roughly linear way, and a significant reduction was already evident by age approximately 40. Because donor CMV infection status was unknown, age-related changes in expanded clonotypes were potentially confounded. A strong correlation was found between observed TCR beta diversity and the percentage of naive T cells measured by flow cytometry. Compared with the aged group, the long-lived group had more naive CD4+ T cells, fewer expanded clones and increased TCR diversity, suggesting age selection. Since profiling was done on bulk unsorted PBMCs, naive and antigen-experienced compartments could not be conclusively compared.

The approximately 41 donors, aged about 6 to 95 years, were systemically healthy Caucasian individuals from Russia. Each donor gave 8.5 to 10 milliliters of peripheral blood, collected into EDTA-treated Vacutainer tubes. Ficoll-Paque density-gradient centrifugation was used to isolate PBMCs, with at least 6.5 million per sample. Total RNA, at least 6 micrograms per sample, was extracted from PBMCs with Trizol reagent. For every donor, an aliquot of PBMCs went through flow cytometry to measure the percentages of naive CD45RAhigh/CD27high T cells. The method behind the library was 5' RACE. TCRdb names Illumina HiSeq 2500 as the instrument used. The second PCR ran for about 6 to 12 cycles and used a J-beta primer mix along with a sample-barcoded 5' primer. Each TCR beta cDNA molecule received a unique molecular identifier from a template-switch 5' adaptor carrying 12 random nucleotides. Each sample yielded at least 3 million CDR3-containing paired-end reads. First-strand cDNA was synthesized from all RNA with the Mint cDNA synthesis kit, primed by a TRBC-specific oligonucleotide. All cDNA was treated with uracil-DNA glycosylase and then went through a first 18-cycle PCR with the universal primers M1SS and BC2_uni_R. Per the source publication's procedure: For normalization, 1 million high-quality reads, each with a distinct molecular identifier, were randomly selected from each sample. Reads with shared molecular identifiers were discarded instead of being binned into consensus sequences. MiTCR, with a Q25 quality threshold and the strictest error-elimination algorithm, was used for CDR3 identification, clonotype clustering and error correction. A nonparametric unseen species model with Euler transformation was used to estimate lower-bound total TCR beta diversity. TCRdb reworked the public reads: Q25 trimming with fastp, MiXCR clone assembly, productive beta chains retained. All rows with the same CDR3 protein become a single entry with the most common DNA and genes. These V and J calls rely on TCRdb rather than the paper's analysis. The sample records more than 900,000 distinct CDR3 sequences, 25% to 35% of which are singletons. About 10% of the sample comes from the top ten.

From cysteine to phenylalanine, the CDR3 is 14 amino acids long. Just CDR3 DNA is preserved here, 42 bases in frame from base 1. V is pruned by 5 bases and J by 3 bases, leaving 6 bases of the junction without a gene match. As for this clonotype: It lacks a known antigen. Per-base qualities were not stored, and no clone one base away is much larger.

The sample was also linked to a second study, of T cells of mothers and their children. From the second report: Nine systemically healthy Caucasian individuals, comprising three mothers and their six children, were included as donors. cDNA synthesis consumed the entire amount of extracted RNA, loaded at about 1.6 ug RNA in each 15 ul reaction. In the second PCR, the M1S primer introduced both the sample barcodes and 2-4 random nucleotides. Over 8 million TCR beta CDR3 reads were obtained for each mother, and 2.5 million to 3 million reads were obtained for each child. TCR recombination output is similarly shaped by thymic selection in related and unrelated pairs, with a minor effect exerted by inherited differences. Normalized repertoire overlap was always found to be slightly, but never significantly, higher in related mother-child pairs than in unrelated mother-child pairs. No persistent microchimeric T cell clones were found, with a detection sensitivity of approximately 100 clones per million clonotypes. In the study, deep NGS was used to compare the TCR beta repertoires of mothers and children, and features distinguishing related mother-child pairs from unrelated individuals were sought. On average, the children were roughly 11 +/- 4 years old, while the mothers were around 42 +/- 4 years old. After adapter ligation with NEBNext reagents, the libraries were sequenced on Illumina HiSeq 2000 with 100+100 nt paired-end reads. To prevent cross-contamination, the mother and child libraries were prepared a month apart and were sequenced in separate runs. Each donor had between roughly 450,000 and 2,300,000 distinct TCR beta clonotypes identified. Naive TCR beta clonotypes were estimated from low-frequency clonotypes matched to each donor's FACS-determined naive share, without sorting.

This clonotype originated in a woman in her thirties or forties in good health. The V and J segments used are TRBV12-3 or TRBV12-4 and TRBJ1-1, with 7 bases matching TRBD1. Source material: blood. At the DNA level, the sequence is TGTGCCAGCAGTCCGACAGGGTTTGACACTGAAGCTTTCTTT. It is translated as CASSPTGFDTEAFF.